The 8 T cell receptor beta chains presented below share a single source sample, sequenced in a study of T-cell memory formation after mild COVID-19. A single record per CDR3 protein comes from TCRdb applying MiXCR to the 5' RACE reads. The sample includes 250,000 to 350,000 distinct CDR3 sequences, about a sixth of them seen just once. Sample: PBMCs or a T cell subset sorted from them (not recorded which). These receptors originate from a man between 18 and 29 years old who had mild COVID-19 (a few samples of this study predate the infection). Cell type and time point are not known.

At least ten counts were recorded for this clonotype. The J gene is TRBJ2-7, the V gene TRBV14, with 7 bases identical to TRBD1. V dropped 6 bases and J dropped 4; count of bases not matched to a gene: 6. CDR1 SGHDN and CDR2 FVKESK come from the germline V gene. CDR3 length: 13 residues. This CDR3 reads CASRRTGKYEQYF. The DNA of the CDR3 is TGTGCCAGCAGGCGGACAGGCAAATACGAGCAGTACTTC. Looking up the rest from reference TRBV14 and TRBJ2-7 gives the full variable domain: EAGVTQFPSHSVIEKGQTVTLRCDPISGHDNLYWYRRVMGKEIKFLLHFVKESKQDESGMPNNRFLAERTGGTYSTLKVQPAELEDSGVYFCASRRTGKYEQYFGPGTRLTVT.

The DNA of the CDR3 is TGTGCCAGCACCCCAGCAGATAATGAAAAACTGTTTTTT. As protein: CASTPADNEKLFF. The chain carries TRBV28 and TRBJ1-4; no clear D. This CDR3 region has 13 residues. Trimming removed 7 bases from V and 4 bases from J, with 10 bases in between. Germline values: CDR1 MDHEN, CDR2 SYDVKM.

This clonotype was counted a few times. The genes are TRBV7-9 and TRBJ2-7, with 8 bases matching TRBD2. The J segment lost 4 bases and the V segment lost 5 bases, leaving 16 bases of the junction unmatched. Germline values: CDR1 SEHNR, CDR2 FQNEAQ (reference sequence). This CDR3 spans 17 amino acids. CDR3 nucleotides: TGTGCCAGCAGCAAGGTCCCCTCGGTGCGGGGGGCTTACGAGCAGTACTTC. This sequence encodes CASSKVPSVRGAYEQYF. The full variable domain, completed using reference TRBV7-9 and TRBJ2-7, is DTGVSQNPRHKITKRGQNVTFRCDPISEHNRLYWYRQTLGQGPEFLTYFQNEAQLEKSRLLSDRFSAERPKGSFSTLEIQRTEQGDSAMYLCASSKVPSVRGAYEQYFGPGTRLTVT.

This clonotype was counted a few times. The chain employs TRBV24-1 and TRBJ1-1, with TRBD1 matching 7 bases. This CDR3 spans 15 amino acids. Germline values: CDR1 KGHDR, CDR2 SFDVKD. V lost 2 bases to trimming and J lost 6 bases; unmatched junction nucleotides: 8. CDR3 loop: CATSDSDRPHAEAFF. The CDR3 DNA reads TGTGCCACCAGTGATTCGGACAGGCCCCACGCTGAAGCTTTCTTT.

This sequence joins TRBV2 and TRBJ1-2; TRBD1 might be the D (6 bases). The CDR3 has 13 residues. Germline CDR1 SNHLY, CDR2 FYNNEI. V dropped 7 bases and J dropped 6 bases, with 15 bases sitting between them. The CDR3 nucleotides are TGTGCCAGCACTAAACAGGGAAGGGATGGCTACACCTTC. This gives the protein CASTKQGRDGYTF.

This clonotype was seen more than once but under ten times. The chain has TRBV9 and TRBJ2-2; D might be TRBD2 (5 bases). Germline CDR1 reads SGDLS; CDR2 reads YYNGEE. CDR3 length equals 15 residues. Trimming left V 2 bases short and J 4 bases short, with 12 bases between. Here the CDR3 DNA reads TGTGCCAGCAGCGTCGAGGGTCTCATCACCGGGGAGCTGTTTTTT. Protein sequence: CASSVEGLITGELFF. Full variable domain (remainder filled in from reference TRBV9 and TRBJ2-2): DSGVTQTPKHLITATGQRVTLRCSPRSGDLSVYWYQQSLDQGLQFLIQYYNGEERAKGNILERFSAQQFPDLHSELNLSSLELGDSALYFCASSVEGLITGELFFGEGSRLTVL.

The chain uses TRBV18 and TRBJ1-6; D might be TRBD1 (5 bases). V lost 3 bases and J 4 bases, leaving 10 bases between the germline ends. The CDR3 loop spans 15 amino acids. Germline V gene sequence: CDR1 KGHSH, CDR2 LQKENI. CDR3 in amino acids: CASSPRQTYNSPLHF. The CDR3 DNA follows: TGTGCCAGCTCACCTCGACAGACTTATAATTCACCCCTCCACTTT.

The rearrangement joins TRBV7-2 to TRBJ2-7; no clear D gene. Germline CDR1 reads SGHTA; CDR2 reads FQGNSA. This CDR3 comprises 13 residues. With 1 base removed from V and 5 bases from J, the gap between germline ends came to 9 bases. CDR3 protein: CASSLGVLNEQYF. The CDR3 nucleotides read TGTGCCAGCAGCTTAGGGGTCTTAAACGAGCAGTACTTC.